This is a list of T cell receptor beta chains from one sample in a study of cytomegalovirus exposure and HLA in healthy donors. Measured with immunoSEQ multiplex PCR; TCRdb has only the in-frame clones, and not every one. The listing contains 95,000 to 150,000 clones. The sequenced sample consisted of PBMCs. Receptors originate from a man aged 18 to 29 in good health and CMV-seronegative. Each CDR3 is given with its conserved first and last residue. A D gene is named only where the DNA matches it firmly.

v_call: TRBV30
j_call: TRBJ2-7
d_call: .
cdr3_aa: CAWSKGQTYHFVLF
cdr3_nt: TGTGCCTGGAGCAAGGGGCAGACCTATCACTTTGTCTTATTC

v_call: TRBV7-9
j_call: TRBJ2-1
d_call: TRBD1
cdr3_aa: CASSSWGTGEMQFF
cdr3_nt: TGTGCCAGCAGCTCATGGGGGACAGGGGAAATGCAGTTCTTC

v_call: TRBV15
j_call: TRBJ2-1
d_call: .
cdr3_aa: CATSRVASSYNEQFF
cdr3_nt: TGTGCCACCAGCAGAGTGGCCTCTTCCTACAATGAGCAGTTCTTC

v_call: TRBV27
j_call: TRBJ2-2
d_call: .
cdr3_aa: CASSVPGQGTGELFF
cdr3_nt: TGTGCCAGCAGTGTCCCGGGTCAGGGAACCGGGGAGCTGTTTTTT

v_call: TRBV9
j_call: TRBJ1-5
d_call: .
cdr3_aa: CASSVEGRVGQPQHF
cdr3_nt: TGTGCCAGCAGCGTAGAAGGGAGGGTAGGACAGCCCCAGCATTTT

v_call: TRBV9
j_call: TRBJ2-5
d_call: TRBD2
cdr3_aa: CASSVAPASGGETQYF
cdr3_nt: TGTGCCAGCAGCGTAGCGCCGGCTAGCGGGGGGGAGACCCAGTACTTC

v_call: TRBV28
j_call: TRBJ1-5
d_call: TRBD1
cdr3_aa: CATRGRNQPQHF
cdr3_nt: TGTGCCACAAGGGGGCGAAATCAGCCCCAGCATTTT

v_call: TRBV19
j_call: TRBJ1-4
d_call: TRBD1
cdr3_aa: CASGETGGGKKLFF
cdr3_nt: TGTGCCAGTGGGGAGACAGGGGGAGGTAAAAAACTGTTTTTT

v_call: TRBV6-5
j_call: TRBJ1-5
d_call: .
cdr3_aa: CASSYRQLQPQHF
cdr3_nt: TGTGCCAGCAGTTACCGACAGCTTCAGCCCCAGCATTTT

v_call: TRBV23-1
j_call: TRBJ2-5
d_call: .
cdr3_aa: CASSPYRTQYF
cdr3_nt: TGCGCCAGCAGTCCCTATAGGACCCAGTACTTC

v_call: TRBV6-5
j_call: TRBJ2-2
d_call: .
cdr3_aa: CASMGGIPNTGELFF
cdr3_nt: TGTGCCAGCATGGGCGGGATCCCAAACACCGGGGAGCTGTTTTTT

v_call: TRBV15
j_call: TRBJ1-2
d_call: .
cdr3_aa: CATSFVGGGGGYTF
cdr3_nt: TGTGCCACCAGCTTCGTCGGGGGAGGCGGTGGCTACACCTTC

v_call: TRBV29-1
j_call: TRBJ2-1
d_call: TRBD1
cdr3_aa: CSVDDRASYNEQFF
cdr3_nt: TGCAGCGTTGACGACAGGGCCTCCTACAATGAGCAGTTCTTC

v_call: TRBV18
j_call: TRBJ2-3
d_call: .
cdr3_aa: CASSPPGTSSTDTQYF
cdr3_nt: TGTGCCAGCTCACCACCCGGGACTTCTAGCACAGATACGCAGTATTTT

v_call: TRBV19
j_call: TRBJ1-1
d_call: TRBD1
cdr3_aa: CASSNDRGDTEAFF
cdr3_nt: TGTGCCAGTAGTAACGACAGGGGGGACACTGAAGCTTTCTTT

v_call: TRBV18
j_call: TRBJ1-3
d_call: .
cdr3_aa: CASSLGQLGNTIYF
cdr3_nt: TGTGCCAGCTCACTAGGACAGCTAGGAAACACCATATATTTT

v_call: TRBV27
j_call: TRBJ1-2
d_call: .
cdr3_aa: CASDRCRDYGYTF
cdr3_nt: TGTGCCAGCGACCGGTGCAGGGACTATGGCTACACCTTC

v_call: TRBV7-3
j_call: TRBJ1-2
d_call: TRBD1
cdr3_aa: CASSAGTEGRYGYTF
cdr3_nt: TGTGCCAGCAGCGCAGGGACAGAAGGAAGATATGGCTACACCTTC

v_call: TRBV29-1
j_call: TRBJ2-7
d_call: .
cdr3_aa: CSVDRTYEQYF
cdr3_nt: TGCAGCGTTGACAGGACTTACGAGCAGTACTTC

v_call: TRBV7-7
j_call: TRBJ2-7
d_call: .
cdr3_aa: CASSLSQLGEQYF
cdr3_nt: TGTGCTAGCAGCTTATCGCAGTTGGGCGAGCAGTACTTC

v_call: TRBV7-2
j_call: TRBJ2-3
d_call: TRBD1
cdr3_aa: CASGQGPSGDTQYF
cdr3_nt: TGTGCCAGCGGACAGGGGCCCTCCGGAGATACGCAGTATTTT

v_call: TRBV29-1
j_call: TRBJ2-7
d_call: TRBD1
cdr3_aa: CSVEVRGTGRYYEQYF
cdr3_nt: TGCAGCGTTGAAGTAAGAGGGACAGGGAGGTACTACGAGCAGTACTTC

v_call: TRBV10-3
j_call: TRBJ2-2
d_call: .
cdr3_aa: CAISGTANTGELFF
cdr3_nt: TGTGCCATCAGTGGAACGGCGAACACCGGGGAGCTGTTTTTT

v_call: TRBV30
j_call: TRBJ2-3
d_call: TRBD2
cdr3_aa: CACLAGVDTQYF
cdr3_nt: TGTGCCTGTTTAGCGGGAGTGGACACGCAGTATTTT

v_call: TRBV7-3
j_call: TRBJ1-1
d_call: TRBD1
cdr3_aa: CASSLGQLTEAFF
cdr3_nt: TGTGCCAGCAGCTTGGGACAGCTGACTGAAGCTTTCTTT

v_call: TRBV5-5
j_call: TRBJ2-7
d_call: .
cdr3_aa: CASSSTTGTYEQYF
cdr3_nt: TGTGCCAGCAGCTCGACTACCGGTACCTACGAGCAGTACTTC

v_call: TRBV2
j_call: TRBJ1-6
d_call: .
cdr3_aa: CASRVSSYNSPLHF
cdr3_nt: TGTGCCAGCAGGGTCAGCTCCTATAATTCACCCCTCCACTTT

v_call: TRBV18
j_call: TRBJ2-5
d_call: .
cdr3_aa: CASSPAGQAETQYF
cdr3_nt: TGTGCCAGCTCACCGGCGGGCCAAGCCGAGACCCAGTACTTC

v_call: TRBV5-4
j_call: TRBJ1-1
d_call: .
cdr3_aa: CASSTLTTEAFF
cdr3_nt: TGTGCCAGCAGCACCCTAACCACTGAAGCTTTCTTT

v_call: TRBV6-5
j_call: TRBJ2-2
d_call: .
cdr3_aa: CASSVQGSGELFF
cdr3_nt: TGTGCCAGCAGTGTCCAGGGTTCCGGGGAGCTGTTTTTT

v_call: TRBV19
j_call: TRBJ2-3
d_call: .
cdr3_aa: CASSIVGRDAYAQYF
cdr3_nt: TGTGCCAGTAGTATTGTTGGTAGAGATGCATACGCGCAGTATTTT

v_call: TRBV6-5
j_call: TRBJ1-4
d_call: .
cdr3_aa: CASSYRGGDEKLFF
cdr3_nt: TGTGCCAGCAGTTACCGGGGGGGCGATGAAAAACTGTTTTTT

v_call: TRBV5-1
j_call: TRBJ2-7
d_call: .
cdr3_aa: CASSIQGSSYEQYF
cdr3_nt: TGCGCCAGCAGCATCCAGGGGTCCTCCTACGAGCAGTACTTC

v_call: TRBV6-5
j_call: TRBJ2-5
d_call: .
cdr3_aa: CASRIGPEGETQYF
cdr3_nt: TGTGCCAGCAGGATTGGACCGGAGGGAGAGACCCAGTACTTC

v_call: TRBV6-1
j_call: TRBJ2-3
d_call: .
cdr3_aa: CASSERADTQYF
cdr3_nt: TGTGCCAGCAGTGAAAGAGCAGATACGCAGTATTTT

v_call: TRBV25-1
j_call: TRBJ1-3
d_call: .
cdr3_aa: CASVSSGNTIYF
cdr3_nt: TGTGCCAGCGTGAGCTCTGGAAACACCATATATTTT

v_call: TRBV14
j_call: TRBJ2-1
d_call: .
cdr3_aa: CASSQYLAEWGNEQFF
cdr3_nt: TGTGCCAGCAGCCAATACTTAGCGGAATGGGGCAATGAGCAGTTCTTC

v_call: TRBV6-1
j_call: TRBJ1-5
d_call: .
cdr3_aa: CASASWAPNQPQHF
cdr3_nt: TGTGCCAGCGCGTCTTGGGCACCAAATCAGCCCCAGCATTTT

v_call: TRBV9
j_call: TRBJ2-7
d_call: TRBD1
cdr3_aa: CASSARDRLNEQYF
cdr3_nt: TGTGCCAGCAGCGCAAGGGACAGATTGAACGAGCAGTACTTC

v_call: TRBV5-1
j_call: TRBJ2-5
d_call: TRBD2
cdr3_aa: CASSSRTSVQETQYF
cdr3_nt: TGCGCCAGCAGCTCAAGGACTAGCGTCCAAGAGACCCAGTACTTC

v_call: TRBV13
j_call: TRBJ1-6
d_call: .
cdr3_aa: CASSTRTDNSPLHF
cdr3_nt: TGTGCCAGCAGCACCCGGACAGATAATTCACCCCTCCACTTT

v_call: TRBV30
j_call: TRBJ1-5
d_call: .
cdr3_aa: CAWSVRGQPQHF
cdr3_nt: TGTGCCTGGAGTGTACGCGGTCAGCCCCAGCATTTT

v_call: TRBV5-4
j_call: TRBJ2-1
d_call: TRBD2
cdr3_aa: CASSLTSGSYNEQFF
cdr3_nt: TGTGCCAGCAGCCTTACTAGCGGGAGCTACAATGAGCAGTTCTTC

v_call: TRBV5-1
j_call: TRBJ1-5
d_call: .
cdr3_aa: CASSPGSGSPQHF
cdr3_nt: TGCGCCAGCAGCCCTGGATCAGGATCGCCCCAGCATTTT

v_call: TRBV27
j_call: TRBJ1-4
d_call: TRBD1
cdr3_aa: CASSLRRQGDWEKLFF
cdr3_nt: TGTGCCAGCAGCCTACGTCGACAGGGGGATTGGGAAAAACTGTTTTTT

v_call: TRBV5-1
j_call: TRBJ1-5
d_call: TRBD1
cdr3_aa: CASSLGGTVNSNQPQHF
cdr3_nt: TGCGCCAGCAGCTTGGGTGGGACAGTAAATAGCAATCAGCCCCAGCATTTT

v_call: TRBV19
j_call: TRBJ1-1
d_call: .
cdr3_aa: CASSIERSYTEAFF
cdr3_nt: TGTGCCAGTAGTATAGAGAGGTCCTACACTGAAGCTTTCTTT

v_call: TRBV6-1
j_call: TRBJ1-2
d_call: .
cdr3_aa: CASSEDRGYGYTF
cdr3_nt: TGTGCCAGCAGTGAAGACCGCGGCTATGGCTACACCTTC

v_call: TRBV19
j_call: TRBJ1-3
d_call: .
cdr3_aa: CASSIAREGNTIYF
cdr3_nt: TGTGCCAGTAGTATCGCCAGGGAAGGAAACACCATATATTTT

v_call: TRBV20-1
j_call: TRBJ1-4
d_call: .
cdr3_aa: CSATNEKLFF
cdr3_nt: TGCAGTGCTACGAATGAAAAACTGTTTTTT

v_call: TRBV5-6
j_call: TRBJ2-1
d_call: .
cdr3_aa: CASSLASQVEFF
cdr3_nt: TGTGCCAGCAGCCTCGCCAGCCAGGTTGAATTCTTC

v_call: TRBV9
j_call: TRBJ2-7
d_call: TRBD2
cdr3_aa: CASSAGTSGTYYEQYF
cdr3_nt: TGTGCCAGCAGCGCAGGGACTAGCGGGACCTACTACGAGCAGTACTTC

v_call: TRBV15
j_call: TRBJ2-1
d_call: .
cdr3_aa: CATSRRQGHEQFF
cdr3_nt: TGTGCCACCAGCAGGCGTCAGGGGCATGAGCAGTTCTTC

v_call: TRBV5-1
j_call: TRBJ1-1
d_call: .
cdr3_aa: CASSRRQGKVNTEAFF
cdr3_nt: TGCGCCAGCAGCCGGCGGCAGGGGAAGGTGAACACTGAAGCTTTCTTT

v_call: TRBV2
j_call: TRBJ2-7
d_call: .
cdr3_aa: CASSARDYEQYF
cdr3_nt: TGTGCCAGCAGTGCGCGGGACTACGAGCAGTACTTC

v_call: TRBV4-2
j_call: TRBJ2-7
d_call: TRBD2
cdr3_aa: CASSQARIGRDSYEQYF
cdr3_nt: TGTGCCAGCAGCCAAGCCCGTATCGGGAGGGACTCCTACGAGCAGTACTTC